Shown below are 27 T cell receptor beta chains from a single sample sequenced in a study of Ad26.COV2.S vaccination and SARS-CoV-2 variants. The assay was immunoSEQ multiplex PCR, and TCRdb's table has in-frame clones only and misses some. The sample yields around 250,000 clones, roughly nine tenths seen once. Treatment described: roughly 20 received Ad26.COV2.S at low or high dose, single or two shots; roughly 5 received placebo; per-sample allocation not given. Samples came from day 63 after the first vaccine or placebo injection. The specimen was peripheral blood, collected in a trial of Ad26.COV2.S vaccine versus placebo. These receptors were taken from a person between 18 and 59 years old who received the Ad26.COV2.S COVID-19 vaccine or a placebo.

This chain joins TRBV18 and TRBJ2-7; TRBD1 might be the D (6 bases). Germline loops: CDR1 KGHSH, CDR2 LQKENI. This CDR3 region has 12 residues. Between the trimmed V and J ends, which lost 4 bases and 6 bases, there was a span of 10 bases. The chain's CDR3 is CASSHQGFEQYV. DNA for the CDR3: TGTGCCAGCTCACACCAGGGGTTCGAGCAGTACGTC.

The CDR3 here is CASSSKRYEQFF. The CDR3 nucleotides are TGTGCCAGCAGCTCCAAACGTTATGAGCAGTTCTTC. V usage is TRBV5-4 and J usage is TRBJ2-1; no clear D. V lost 3 bases and J 8 bases, leaving 9 bases between the germline ends. Germline-derived CDR1 and CDR2 are SGHNT and YYREEE (reference sequence). The CDR3 length is 12 residues.

This rearrangement joins TRBV10-3 to TRBJ2-1; D possibly uses TRBD1 or TRBD2 (5 bases each). V lost 8 bases and J 3 bases, leaving 14 bases between the germline ends. This CDR3 has 14 amino acids. Germline V gene sequence: CDR1 ENHRY, CDR2 SYGVKD. CDR3 sequence (DNA): TGTGCCATCTCGACCGGGACCGTCTACAATGAGCAGTTCTTC. Protein sequence: CAISTGTVYNEQFF.

This clone was detected a few times. This chain joins TRBV7-9 and TRBJ1-2, with 9 bases that match TRBD1. Germline assignment: CDR1 SEHNR and CDR2 FQNEAQ (reference sequence). The V and J ends lost 3 bases and 0 bases, in that order; junction bases with no gene match: 14. CDR3 length equals 19 residues. The CDR3 loop reads CASSLDSGGTGYTNYGYTF. The CDR3 coding sequence is TGTGCCAGCAGCTTGGACTCCGGGGGGACAGGGTATACTAACTATGGCTACACCTTC.

This chain connects TRBV19 to TRBJ2-1; D perhaps matches TRBD1 (6 bases). The CDR3 loop spans 15 amino acids. Germline CDR1 reads LNHDA; CDR2 reads SQIVND (reference sequence). Trimming shortened V by 9 bases and J by 8 bases, and 23 bases separated the two germline ends. CDR3 nucleotide sequence: TGTGCCAGCGCTTACCGGGACATGCTCATCGATGAGCAGTTCTTC. This gives the protein CASAYRDMLIDEQFF.

The chain is built from TRBV10-3 and TRBJ2-7; D possibly corresponds to TRBD2 (6 bases). The germline CDR1 and CDR2 sequences are ENHRY and SYGVKD. V was pared by 1 base and J by 5 bases, with 9 bases between. The CDR3 runs to 13 residues. CDR3 sequence: CAISEFSGHEQYV. The CDR3 DNA sequence: TGTGCCATCAGTGAGTTTAGCGGCCACGAGCAGTACGTC.

The chain is built from TRBV5-6 and TRBJ2-1; D is undetermined. CDR3 length: 12 amino acids. V was shortened by 2 bases and J by 6 bases, with 6 bases between the two germline ends. Germline V gene lookup returns CDR1 SGHDT and CDR2 YYEEEE. CDR3 DNA sequence: TGTGCCAGCAGCTTCGCAGTCAATGAGCAGTTCTTC. Its translation is CASSFAVNEQFF.

The chain uses TRBV18 and TRBJ2-3, with TRBD2 matching over 10 bases. The CDR3 covers 17 residues. Trimming cost V 3 bases and J 2 bases; bases outside gene matches: 8. From germline, CDR1 is KGHSH and CDR2 LQKENI. Here the CDR3 DNA reads TGTGCCAGCTCACCTGGTCTAGCGGGGGTCGTCACAGATACGCAGTATTTT. Encoded protein: CASSPGLAGVVTDTQYF.

Here the CDR3 reads CASSPGGGGTDTQYF. DNA of the CDR3: TGTGCCAGCAGCCCCGGGGGAGGGGGAACAGATACGCAGTATTTT. The chain uses TRBV7-9 and TRBJ2-3; tentative D call: TRBD2 (7 bases). V lost 5 bases and J 3 bases, leaving 15 bases between the germline ends. This CDR3 is built from 15 residues. CDR1 is SEHNR, CDR2 FQNEAQ, per germline (reference sequence). The full variable domain, in which reference TRBV7-9 and TRBJ2-3 provide the parts outside the CDR3, is DTGVSQNPRHKITKRGQNVTFRCDPISEHNRLYWYRQTLGQGPEFLTYFQNEAQLEKSRLLSDRFSAERPKGSFSTLEIQRTEQGDSAMYLCASSPGGGGTDTQYFGPGTRLTVL.

This chain connects TRBV5-1 to TRBJ2-5; the D gene is possibly TRBD1 (7 bases). V was pared by 4 bases and J by 3 bases, with 19 bases between. Germline values: CDR1 SGHRS, CDR2 YFSETQ. CDR3 length equals 16 residues. The CDR3 DNA is TGCGCCAGCAGCCCGGGGGCACAGGGGCAAAAAGAGACCCAGTACTTC. Its translation is CASSPGAQGQKETQYF. The full variable domain, rest sourced from reference TRBV5-1 and TRBJ2-5, is KAGVTQTPRYLIKTRGQQVTLSCSPISGHRSVSWYQQTPGQGLQFLFEYFSETQRNKGNFPGRFSGRQFSNSRSEMNVSTLELGDSALYLCASSPGAQGQKETQYFGPGTRLLVL.

The chain joins TRBV4-3 to TRBJ2-5, with 14 nucleotides matching TRBD2. There are 17 residues in the CDR3. V shed 4 bases and J 1 base; nucleotides not matched to a gene: 5. CDR1 is LGHNA, CDR2 YSLEER, per germline. The CDR3 nucleotides are TGCGCCAGCAGCCGGGGACTAGCGGGGGCGCGCCAAGAGACCCAGTACTTC. It is translated as CASSRGLAGARQETQYF.

This clone showed up just a few times. This rearrangement joins TRBV7-6 to TRBJ2-5; D gene unclear. From germline, CDR1 is SGHVS and CDR2 FNYEAQ. The ends were cut back, 1 base at V and 7 bases at J, with 7 bases in the middle. The CDR3 runs to 12 residues. CDR3 in DNA: TGTGCCAGCAGCTTAGAAAGTGGGACCCAGTACTTC. It is translated as CASSLESGTQYF. The full variable domain, rest sourced from reference TRBV7-6 and TRBJ2-5, is GAGVSQSPRYKVTKRGQDVALRCDPISGHVSLYWYRQALGQGPEFLTYFNYEAQQDKSGLPNDRFSAERPEGSISTLTIQRTEQRDSAMYRCASSLESGTQYFGPGTRLLVL.

V is TRBV7-2 and J is TRBJ2-5, with a possible D match to TRBD1 (5 bases). The CDR3 runs 15 residues. Germline V gene sequence: CDR1 SGHTA, CDR2 FQGNSA. Trimming pared 1 base from V and 4 bases from J, leaving 13 bases between. CDR3 sequence: CASSLDWVRGETQYF. The CDR3 bases are TGTGCCAGCAGCTTAGATTGGGTTAGGGGAGAGACCCAGTACTTC.

This clone was detected a few times. Here the CDR3 DNA reads TGTGCCAGCAGCCCGGCTCGCGGGTCCGGAAACACCATATATTTT. This gives the protein CASSPARGSGNTIYF. The V call is TRBV3-1 (or the pseudogene TRBV3-2), the J call TRBJ1-3; D gene ambiguous. Germline CDR1 is LGHDT and CDR2 is YNNKEL (reference sequence). The CDR3 is 15 residues long. The V end lost 4 bases, the J end lost 4 bases, and 14 bases lay between the germline ends.

This sequence joins TRBV18 and TRBJ1-2, with 7 bases that match TRBD1. The CDR3 has 15 residues. The germline V gene has CDR1 KGHSH and CDR2 LQKENI. Trimming at V came to 3 bases and at J to 7 bases, leaving 11 bases not matched to a gene. CDR3 DNA: TGTGCCAGCTCACCGCCGGGACAGCCTATAGGTGGCTACACCTTC. It encodes CASSPPGQPIGGYTF.

A note on this clone: The same CDR3 is also encoded by other DNA sequences in this sample. This chain uses TRBV9 with TRBJ2-1; D perhaps matches TRBD2 (6 bases). V gave up 0 bases and J gave up 0 bases, with 10 bases separating them. The CDR3 totals 16 residues. Germline values: CDR1 SGDLS, CDR2 YYNGEE. CDR3 DNA: TGTGCCAGCAGCGTAGCTAGCGACAGCTCCTACAATGAGCAGTTCTTC. Amino acids: CASSVASDSSYNEQFF.

J is TRBJ1-5 and V is TRBV9; D uncertain. The CDR3 loop spans 13 amino acids. The germline CDR1 and CDR2 sequences are SGDLS and YYNGEE. With 4 bases removed from V and 4 bases from J, the gap between germline ends came to 9 bases. The DNA for the CDR3 is TGTGCCAGCAGCTCCCGTCCAAATCAGCCCCAGCATTTT. Protein product: CASSSRPNQPQHF.

The chain recombines TRBV6-1 with TRBJ1-2, with D maybe TRBD1 (6 bases). Between the trimmed V and J ends, which lost 1 base and 6 bases, there was a span of 9 bases. The CDR3 contains 13 residues. Germline CDR1 and CDR2: MNHNS and SASEGT. CDR3 in amino acids: CASSEVNRDGYTF. The CDR3, as DNA: TGTGCCAGCAGTGAAGTAAACAGGGATGGCTACACCTTC.

This sequence joins TRBV2 and TRBJ2-5, with a possible D match to TRBD1 (6 bases). The CDR3 extends over 13 amino acids. The V gene's germline CDR1 is SNHLY and CDR2 FYNNEI. Trimming shortened V by 7 bases and J by 2 bases, and 11 bases separated the two germline ends. In DNA, the CDR3 is TGTGCCAGCACTACAGGGCGGCAAGAGACCCAGTACTTC. Translating gives CASTTGRQETQYF.

This clone has a handful of counts. The chain joins TRBV2 to TRBJ1-4; TRBD1 is a possible D gene (5 bases). The CDR3 contains 15 residues. Germline V gives CDR1 SNHLY, CDR2 FYNNEI. The V end was cut by 7 bases, the J end by 0 bases, with 12 bases between. The CDR3 DNA reads TGTGCCAGCATCACAGGCGGTTCAACTAATGAAAAACTGTTTTTT. Encoded protein: CASITGGSTNEKLFF. Full variable domain (remainder filled in from reference TRBV2 and TRBJ1-4): EPEVTQTPSHQVTQMGQEVILRCVPISNHLYFYWYRQILGQKVEFLVSFYNNEISEKSEIFDDQFSVERPDGSNFTLKIRSTKLEDSAMYFCASITGGSTNEKLFFGSGTQLSVL.

This clone was recorded once. The chain recombines TRBV19 with TRBJ1-2; no reliable D call. Germline V gives CDR1 LNHDA, CDR2 SQIVND (reference sequence). The ends were cut back, 5 bases at V and 2 bases at J, with 18 bases in the middle. The CDR3 runs 16 residues. DNA for the CDR3: TGTGCCAGTAGTCTACCCCGTGGGAGGCTAAACTATGGCTACACCTTC. Residues: CASSLPRGRLNYGYTF. The whole variable domain, filled in from reference TRBV19 and TRBJ1-2, reads DGGITQSPKYLFRKEGQNVTLSCEQNLNHDAMYWYRQDPGQGLRLIYYSQIVNDFQKGDIAEGYSVSREKKESFPLTVTSAQKNPTAFYLCASSLPRGRLNYGYTFGSGTRLTVV.

The chain combines TRBV10-3 with TRBJ1-3; 9 nucleotides match TRBD1. V lost 0 bases to trimming and J lost 1 base; unmatched junction nucleotides: 10. Germline CDR1 reads ENHRY; CDR2 reads SYGVKD. The CDR3 loop spans 19 amino acids. The CDR3 DNA reads as TGTGCCATCAGTGAGTCGAACAGGGGGCTCACTGGATCTGGAAACACCATATATTTT. Amino acids: CAISESNRGLTGSGNTIYF.

The chain is built from TRBV15 and TRBJ1-4; a weak D match, TRBD1 (6 bases). V lost 6 bases and J lost 8, with 16 bases in between. The CDR3 has 14 amino acids. From germline, CDR1 is LNHNV and CDR2 YYDKDF (reference sequence). The CDR3 coding sequence is TGTGCCACCAGTTCCCAAGGGGGAGCCGAAAAACTGTTTTTT. This codes for CATSSQGGAEKLFF.

The rearrangement uses TRBV6-5 and TRBJ2-1; 14 bases are shared with TRBD2. CDR1 and CDR2 (germline): MNHEY, SVGAGI. CDR3 size: 15 residues. V shed 7 bases, J shed 10 bases, and the junction held 9 bases outside the gene matches. The CDR3: CASILTSGGADEQFF. In nucleotides, the CDR3 is TGTGCCAGCATTCTGACTAGCGGGGGGGCCGACGAGCAGTTCTTC.

This clone was counted a single time. The chain combines TRBV20-1 with TRBJ2-1; D is unresolved. The CDR3 covers 11 residues. V gave up 7 bases and J gave up 5 bases, with 9 bases separating them. Germline V gene data show CDR1 as DFQATT and CDR2 as SNEGSKA (reference sequence). The CDR3 here is CSVSRNNEQFF. The CDR3 nucleotides read TGCAGTGTCTCTAGAAACAATGAGCAGTTCTTC.

This clone occurred once. The rearrangement links TRBV11-3 to TRBJ2-1; 9 bases are shared with TRBD2. V lost 5 bases to trimming and J lost 3 bases; unmatched junction nucleotides: 5. Germline CDR1 reads SGHNT; CDR2 reads YENEEA. This CDR3 comprises 15 residues. The CDR3 is CASSLAGGDYNEQFF. For the CDR3, the DNA is TGTGCCAGCAGCCTGGCGGGGGGGGACTACAATGAGCAGTTCTTC.

CDR3 bases: TGTGCCAGCAACGGAGGGGGGGACACTGAAGCTTTCTTT. This sequence encodes CASNGGGDTEAFF. The rearrangement links TRBV6-5 to TRBJ1-1, with a possible D match to TRBD1 (6 bases). V was clipped by 7 bases and J by 3 bases, with 12 bases between them. This CDR3 region has 13 residues. Germline V lookup: CDR1 MNHEY, CDR2 SVGAGI.